These 29 T cell receptor beta chains were all obtained from the same sample, sequenced in a study of blood T cells in healthy people across ages. Then a second PCR, running about 7 to 11 cycles, was carried out with a sample-barcoded 5' primer and a J-beta primer mix. TCRdb reprocessed the 5' RACE reads via MiXCR and lists one record per CDR3 protein. The table lists around 2 million distinct CDR3 sequences, approximately 39% of them singletons. The sample taken for sequencing was blood. The receptors derive from a human donor in good health.

The chain is built from TRBV28 and TRBJ2-3; 7 bases align to TRBD2. CDR3 size: 17 residues. Germline V gene lookup returns CDR1 MDHEN and CDR2 SYDVKM. V dropped 3 bases and J dropped 2; count of bases not matched to a gene: 11. CDR3 coding DNA: TGTGCCAGCAGTTTCCCGATGCGGGAGCCAGCCACAGATACGCAGTATTTT. Protein: CASSFPMREPATDTQYF.

The rearrangement joins TRBV4-1 to TRBJ2-1; 8 nucleotides align to TRBD2. V lost 0 bases, J lost 0 bases, and 10 bases stayed unmatched. This CDR3 has 19 amino acids. Germline-derived CDR1 and CDR2 are MGHRA and YSYEKL. Here the CDR3 reads CASSQDWVAGRRSYNEQFF. In DNA, the CDR3 is TGCGCCAGCAGCCAAGATTGGGTAGCGGGACGACGCTCCTACAATGAGCAGTTCTTC.

This chain links TRBV12-3 or TRBV12-4 with TRBJ1-4; TRBD1 matches at 7 bases. J lost 11 bases, V lost 1 base, and 10 bases had no gene match. The CDR3 runs 15 residues. This chain's CDR3 is CASSLGQGEIGKLFF. The CDR3 coding sequence is TGTGCCAGCAGTTTAGGTCAGGGGGAGATTGGGAAACTGTTTTTT.

This sequence joins TRBV12-3 or TRBV12-4 and TRBJ2-5; 8 bases align to TRBD2. This CDR3 is built from 15 residues. Trimming took 6 bases from V and 3 from J; bases not matched to a gene: 9. Here the CDR3 reads CASRYGLAPEETQYF. The CDR3 coding sequence is TGTGCCAGCAGATACGGACTAGCCCCTGAAGAGACCCAGTACTTC.

This chain connects TRBV6-4 to TRBJ2-5, with 7 bases matching TRBD1. The trim removed 5 bases at V and 5 bases at J, leaving 14 bases unmatched. The germline V gene encodes CDR1 MRHNA and CDR2 SNTAGT. The CDR3 covers 16 residues. The CDR3 DNA reads TGTGCCAGCAGTCCCCACTCGGACAGGCGTGGGGAGACCCAGTACTTC. This codes for CASSPHSDRRGETQYF.

Only a few counts were recorded for this clonotype. J is TRBJ1-4 and V is TRBV5-1; possibly TRBD1 for D (5 bases). Trimming took 4 bases from V and 8 from J, leaving 15 bases between them. CDR1 and CDR2 from the germline V gene are SGHRS and YFSETQ. The CDR3 is 14 amino acids. The CDR3 DNA reads TGCGCCAGCAGCCGGGACTCGAGGGAGGAAAAACTGTTTTTT. Its protein is CASSRDSREEKLFF.

The chain couples TRBV28 to TRBJ2-1; D is ambiguous. V lost 1 base and J 5 bases, leaving 6 bases between the germline ends. The CDR3 is made up of 13 amino acids. Germline V lookup: CDR1 MDHEN, CDR2 SYDVKM. The CDR3 region has the DNA TGTGCCAGCAGTTTATTCCAACACAATGAGCAGTTCTTC. Translated: CASSLFQHNEQFF.

The chain joins TRBV7-2 to TRBJ2-5; TRBD2 matches 14 bases. This CDR3 comprises 17 residues. Germline V gene lookup returns CDR1 SGHTA and CDR2 FQGNSA. The V gene end was trimmed by 5 bases and the J gene end by 4 bases; junction bases not matched to a gene: 9. Written as DNA, the CDR3 is TGTGCCAGCAGCAAACAGACTAGCGGGGGGGCTAGAGAGACCCAGTACTTC. It encodes CASSKQTSGGARETQYF. The full variable domain, with the rest looked up from reference TRBV7-2 and TRBJ2-5, is GAGVSQSPSNKVTEKGKDVELRCDPISGHTALYWYRQSLGQGLEFLIYFQGNSAPDKSGLPSDRFSAERTGGSVSTLTIQRTQQEDSAVYLCASSKQTSGGARETQYFGPGTRLLVL.

The V gene is TRBV20-1, the J gene TRBJ2-1; 12 nucleotides align to TRBD2. The CDR3 has 15 residues. Losses at the gene ends were 5 bases for V and 4 bases for J; bases not matched to a gene: 6. In germline, CDR1 is DFQATT, CDR2 SNEGSKA (reference sequence). For the CDR3, the DNA is TGCAGTGCTCCCCCGACTAGCGGGGGTTACAATGAGCAGTTCTTC. Translation gives CSAPPTSGGYNEQFF.

This clonotype was found many times. The CDR3 loop is CASSPWKGTNEKLFF. The CDR3 coding sequence is TGTGCCAGCAGCCCATGGAAGGGAACTAATGAAAAACTGTTTTTT. The chain has TRBV9 and TRBJ1-4; D call uncertain. Germline V CDR1 and CDR2: SGDLS, YYNGEE. The V end lost 4 bases, the J end lost 1 base, and 11 bases lay between the germline ends. The CDR3 runs 15 residues. Looking up the rest from reference TRBV9 and TRBJ1-4 gives the full variable domain: DSGVTQTPKHLITATGQRVTLRCSPRSGDLSVYWYQQSLDQGLQFLIQYYNGEERAKGNILERFSAQQFPDLHSELNLSSLELGDSALYFCASSPWKGTNEKLFFGSGTQLSVL.

This clonotype has only a few counts. The V and J genes are TRBV7-7 and TRBJ2-5; 14 bases map to TRBD2. The CDR3 has 17 residues. Germline assignment: CDR1 SSHAT and CDR2 FNYEAQ (reference sequence). V shed 5 bases and J 4 bases; nucleotides not matched to a gene: 9. CDR3 bases: TGTGCCAGCAGCCTGACTAGCGGGGGGGCCCTTGGAGAGACCCAGTACTTC. Translating it yields CASSLTSGGALGETQYF.

In this sample, this clonotype turned up a few times. This sequence joins TRBV6-5 and TRBJ1-2, with D perhaps TRBD1 (5 bases). Germline loops: CDR1 MNHEY, CDR2 SVGAGI. This CDR3 spans 14 amino acids. Trimming left V 5 bases short and J 0 bases short, with 10 bases between. The CDR3 loop reads CASSNRNSNYGYTF. The CDR3 DNA sequence: TGTGCCAGCAGTAACAGGAATTCTAACTATGGCTACACCTTC.

The chain carries TRBV7-2 and TRBJ2-5; 9 nucleotides agree with TRBD1. V shed 5 bases and J 2 bases; nucleotides not matched to a gene: 9. The CDR3 consists of 16 residues. Germline V CDR1 and CDR2: SGHTA, FQGNSA. CDR3 region: CASSVVQGAGQETQYF. CDR3 DNA: TGTGCCAGCAGCGTAGTACAGGGGGCTGGGCAAGAGACCCAGTACTTC.

With regard to this clonotype: A much more abundant neighbour one base away suggests this may be a read error. This chain connects TRBV4-1 to TRBJ2-3; TRBD2 might be the D (5 bases). The CDR3 consists of 12 residues. Trimming took off 3 bases at V and 5 bases at J, with 6 bases between the two ends. Germline CDR1 is MGHRA and CDR2 is YSYEKL. CDR3 DNA: TGCGCCAGCAGCCATGGGAGAGATACGCAGTATTTT. This codes for CASSHGRDTQYF.

This clonotype showed up just a few times. The chain carries TRBV10-3 and TRBJ1-5; 11 bases are a match to TRBD1. Germline CDR1 and CDR2: ENHRY and SYGVKD. This CDR3 is built from 15 residues. V dropped 4 bases and J dropped 2; count of bases not matched to a gene: 1. CDR3 nucleotide sequence: TGTGCCATCAGTGTGGGACAGGGGGGCAATCAGCCCCAGCATTTT. Protein: CAISVGQGGNQPQHF.

The V call is TRBV30, the J call TRBJ2-5; 7 bases agree with TRBD1. From germline, CDR1 is GTSNPN and CDR2 SVGIG (reference sequence). This CDR3 has 13 amino acids. Unmatched junction bases numbered 3, after V lost 0 bases and J lost 5 bases. The CDR3 loop reads CAWSVQGTETQYF. In DNA, the CDR3 is TGTGCCTGGAGTGTACAGGGGACGGAGACCCAGTACTTC. The complete variable domain, with remaining parts taken from reference TRBV30 and TRBJ2-5, reads SQTIHQWPATLVQPVGSPLSLECTVEGTSNPNLYWYRQAAGRGLQLLFYSVGIGQISSEVPQNLSASRPQDRQFILSSKKLLLSDSGFYLCAWSVQGTETQYFGPGTRLLVL.

This clonotype was seen only a few times. V usage is TRBV12-3 or TRBV12-4 and J usage is TRBJ2-3; no firm D call. Trimming left V 6 bases short and J 8 bases short, with 18 bases between. CDR3 length: 14 amino acids. CDR3 in DNA: TGTGCCAGCAGCCCGCAGGTCCGTACCGGTACGCAGTATTTT. Protein product: CASSPQVRTGTQYF.

In this sample, this clonotype turned up a few times. The J gene is TRBJ1-5, the V gene TRBV6-2 or TRBV6-3; perhaps TRBD1 as D (5 bases). Trimming left V 4 bases short and J 4 bases short, with 17 bases between. The CDR3 is 16 residues long. Germline CDR1 and CDR2: MNHEY and SVGEGT. The CDR3 sequence: CASSFTGGRVNQPQHF. The CDR3 coding sequence is TGTGCCAGCAGTTTCACCGGGGGACGGGTAAATCAGCCCCAGCATTTT.

This clonotype was seen a few times. V is TRBV29-1 and J is TRBJ2-7; 7 bases are shared with TRBD1. Germline V gene data show CDR1 as SQVTM and CDR2 as ANQGSEA. The CDR3 has 13 residues. V trimming: 7 bases; J trimming: 2 bases; junction bases outside the gene matches: 8. Here the CDR3 reads CSAQGGWTYEQYF. The DNA for the CDR3 is TGCAGCGCCCAAGGGGGCTGGACCTACGAGCAGTACTTC.

This clonotype has a count of ten or more. The rearrangement joins TRBV6-2 or TRBV6-3 to TRBJ2-7, with 8 positions matching TRBD2. CDR1 and CDR2 (germline): MNHEY, SVGEGT. This CDR3 has 13 residues. V was pared by 6 bases and J by 3 bases, with 4 bases of the junction left unmatched. The CDR3 spells CASRLAGLYEQYF. DNA for the CDR3: TGTGCCAGCAGGTTAGCGGGACTCTACGAGCAGTACTTC.

This chain's CDR3 is CASSSPPTGANTDTQYF. The CDR3 bases are TGTGCCAGCAGCTCCCCTCCGACAGGGGCCAACACAGATACGCAGTATTTT. The chain uses TRBV7-3 and TRBJ2-3, with TRBD1 matching over 8 bases. The germline gives CDR1 SGHTA, CDR2 FQGTGA. The CDR3 has 17 residues. The trim removed 4 bases at V and 2 bases at J, leaving 11 bases unmatched.

The chain recombines TRBV28 with TRBJ1-2; D may be TRBD1 (6 bases). The V end was cut by 3 bases, the J end by 7 bases, with 15 bases between. The CDR3 is made up of 14 amino acids. Germline V gene data show CDR1 as MDHEN and CDR2 as SYDVKM. In DNA form, the CDR3 reads TGTGCCAGCAGTTTTATACAGGGCCGCCGTGGCTACACCTTC. Translation: CASSFIQGRRGYTF.

This clonotype turned up a few times. The V gene is TRBV7-2, the J gene TRBJ1-4, with 10 bases identical to TRBD1. The CDR3 has 14 amino acids. V shed 5 bases and J 10 bases; nucleotides not matched to a gene: 7. The germline CDR1 and CDR2 sequences are SGHTA and FQGNSA. CDR3 protein: CASSPGTGEGKLFF. The CDR3 nucleotides are TGTGCCAGCAGCCCAGGGACAGGGGAGGGAAAACTGTTTTTT.

This clonotype was observed a handful of times. This CDR3 reads CASSLSDRADTQYF. The CDR3 DNA sequence: TGCGCCAGCAGCTTGTCCGACAGGGCAGATACGCAGTATTTT. The genes are TRBV5-1 and TRBJ2-3, with TRBD1 identical over 7 bases. This CDR3 has 14 residues. CDR1 and CDR2 (germline): SGHRS, YFSETQ. The V gene end was trimmed by 1 base and the J gene end by 4 bases; junction bases not matched to a gene: 3.

This rearrangement joins TRBV7-9 to TRBJ2-1; a weak D match, TRBD1 (6 bases). Germline lookup yields CDR1 SEHNR and CDR2 FQNEAQ (reference sequence). Trimming took off 5 bases at V and 6 bases at J, with 14 bases between the two ends. This CDR3 contains 14 residues. The CDR3 bases are TGTGCCAGCAGCCCGAAGGACAGTTCCAATGAGCAGTTCTTC. It encodes CASSPKDSSNEQFF.

The chain is built from TRBV7-9 and TRBJ2-5; D may match TRBD1 or TRBD2 (7 bases each). The CDR3 is made up of 16 amino acids. Per the germline V gene, CDR1 is SEHNR and CDR2 is FQNEAQ (reference sequence). Trimming stripped 5 bases from V and 5 bases from J, with 21 bases between. The CDR3 sequence is CASSPLRGGGYETQYF. The CDR3 DNA reads as TGTGCCAGCAGCCCCCTGCGGGGAGGGGGCTATGAGACCCAGTACTTC. Full variable domain (rest looked up from reference TRBV7-9 and TRBJ2-5): DTGVSQNPRHKITKRGQNVTFRCDPISEHNRLYWYRQTLGQGPEFLTYFQNEAQLEKSRLLSDRFSAERPKGSFSTLEIQRTEQGDSAMYLCASSPLRGGGYETQYFGPGTRLLVL.

The chain combines TRBV5-6 with TRBJ2-7; 8 nucleotides agree with TRBD1. Germline V lookup: CDR1 SGHDT, CDR2 YYEEEE. J gave up 13 bases and V 4 bases, and 13 bases lay outside the gene matches. The length of the CDR3 is 13 residues. The CDR3 sequence is CASSIGTGPYYYF. The DNA of the CDR3 is TGTGCCAGCAGCATCGGGACAGGCCCATACTATTACTTC.

V usage is TRBV7-3 and J usage is TRBJ1-2; maybe TRBD1 (5 bases). The germline CDR1 and CDR2 sequences are SGHTA and FQGTGA. V lost 5 bases to trimming and J lost 2 bases, with 12 bases between them. CDR3 length: 14 residues. The DNA for the CDR3 is TGTGCCAGCAGCCGAGACGACAGAAACTATGGCTACACCTTC. It specifies CASSRDDRNYGYTF.

In this sample, this clonotype turned up a few times. The V call is TRBV20-1, the J call TRBJ2-3, with TRBD2 as a possible D gene (6 bases). Germline-derived CDR1 and CDR2 are DFQATT and SNEGSKA (reference sequence). The V end lost 1 base, the J end lost 2 bases, and 10 bases lay between the germline ends. The CDR3 has 14 amino acids. The CDR3, as DNA: TGCAGTGCTAGAGTTCTAGCGTTCACAGATACGCAGTATTTT. This sequence encodes CSARVLAFTDTQYF.